The 18 T cell receptor beta chains in this list originate from one sample, sequenced in a study of blood T cells in healthy people across ages. It was with a sample-barcoded 5' primer and a J-beta primer mix that a second PCR of roughly 7 to 12 cycles was run. TCRdb re-called the 5' RACE reads with MiXCR, one entry per CDR3 protein. Here the sample spans about 1,500,000 distinct CDR3 sequences, 25% to 30% being singletons. The sample taken for sequencing was blood. The receptor source for this set is a woman aged 30 to 39 in good health.

CDR3: CASSATSGGQPDTQYF. CDR3 bases: TGTGCCAGCAGCGCAACTAGCGGGGGGCAGCCAGATACGCAGTATTTT. The V call is TRBV9, the J call TRBJ2-3, with 12 bases aligning to TRBD2. The CDR3 has 16 amino acids. Per germline, CDR1 SGDLS and CDR2 YYNGEE. The V segment lost 3 bases and the J segment 4 bases; nucleotides outside the gene matches: 6.

The chain couples TRBV28 to TRBJ2-7; a weak D match, TRBD1 (6 bases). The ends were cut back, 5 bases at V and 3 bases at J, with 23 bases in the middle. The CDR3 is made up of 17 amino acids. Germline loops: CDR1 MDHEN, CDR2 SYDVKM. In DNA, the CDR3 is TGTGCCAGCAGTGATAGAACAAGGACAGCCCCTAACTACGAGCAGTACTTC. Amino acids: CASSDRTRTAPNYEQYF.

The CDR3 spells CASSLRLAVEPLQFTDTQYF. CDR3 nucleotide sequence: TGTGCCAGCAGTTTAAGGCTAGCGGTTGAACCCCTCCAGTTCACAGATACGCAGTATTTT. The chain recombines TRBV27 with TRBJ2-3, with 7 bases aligning to TRBD2. The junction had 19 bases not matched to a gene; V was cut back by 2 bases and J by 2 bases. CDR3 length equals 20 residues. Looked up from germline, CDR1 is MNHEY and CDR2 is SMNVEV (reference sequence).

Regarding this clonotype: Possible read error: a much larger clone is one base away. The chain couples TRBV10-3 to TRBJ2-5, with 9 bases identical to TRBD1. From germline, CDR1 is ENHRY and CDR2 SYGVKD. This CDR3 is built from 15 residues. The CDR3 bases are TGTGCCACCAGTGACAGGGGGGGTTCCCAAGAGACCCAGTACTTC. It translates to CATSDRGGSQETQYF.

V usage is TRBV4-1 and J usage is TRBJ2-1; 10 bases line up with TRBD2. V gave up 0 bases and J gave up 1 base; unmatched junction bases: 12. The CDR3 covers 20 residues. In germline, CDR1 is MGHRA, CDR2 YSYEKL. CDR3 residues: CASSQDPRLAGALSYNEQFF. CDR3 sequence (DNA): TGCGCCAGCAGCCAAGATCCCAGACTAGCGGGCGCATTATCCTACAATGAGCAGTTCTTC.

V gene TRBV5-1 combines with J gene TRBJ2-7; a possible D gene is TRBD1 (7 bases). The CDR3 runs 16 residues. Deletions cut 5 bases from V and 5 bases from J, with 23 bases between. Germline-derived CDR1 and CDR2 are SGHRS and YFSETQ. As DNA, the CDR3 is TGCGCCAGCAGGGGGGGCTCGGACAGGATCGTCGACGAGCAGTACTTC. This encodes CASRGGSDRIVDEQYF.

This clonotype appeared many times. The chain is built from TRBV14 and TRBJ2-7; the match to TRBD2 covers 10 bases. Trimming at V came to 2 bases and at J to 3 bases, leaving 4 bases not matched to a gene. The CDR3 is 15 amino acids. The germline V gene has CDR1 SGHDN and CDR2 FVKESK. The CDR3 nucleotides are TGTGCCAGCAGCCAACTAGCGGGAGTCAGCTACGAGCAGTACTTC. The encoded protein is CASSQLAGVSYEQYF. Filled out from reference TRBV14 and TRBJ2-7, the complete variable domain reads EAGVTQFPSHSVIEKGQTVTLRCDPISGHDNLYWYRRVMGKEIKFLLHFVKESKQDESGMPNNRFLAERTGGTYSTLKVQPAELEDSGVYFCASSQLAGVSYEQYFGPGTRLTVT.

Only a few counts were recorded for this clonotype. V usage is TRBV3-1 and J usage is TRBJ2-7, with D hard to call. The CDR3 covers 13 residues. Trimming stripped 1 base from V and 5 bases from J, with 9 bases between. The germline gives CDR1 LGHDT, CDR2 YNNKEL (reference sequence). For the CDR3, the DNA is TGTGCCAGCAGCCAAGGGCTAGGCGACGAGCAGTACTTC. Its protein is CASSQGLGDEQYF.

The chain couples TRBV2 to TRBJ1-1; D gene ambiguous. Germline-derived CDR1 and CDR2 are SNHLY and FYNNEI. The germline V and J ends were trimmed by 10 bases and 1 base, with 22 bases remaining between them. This CDR3 comprises 16 residues. The CDR3 nucleotides are TGTGCCATCGAACCTCCCGTTCAGGAATCGAACACTGAAGCTTTCTTT. Amino acids: CAIEPPVQESNTEAFF.

This clonotype has only one observation. A clone one base away is much larger, so this may be a read error. The chain employs TRBV29-1 and TRBJ2-6; weak D call: TRBD1 (5 bases). The CDR3 totals 13 residues. Germline CDR1 and CDR2: SQVTM and ANQGSEA. CDR3 in DNA: TGCAGCGTCACCTTATCTGGGGCCAACGTCCGGACTTTC. It translates to CSVTLSGANVRTF.

The CDR3 here is CALPRRSGFSYEQYF. Written as DNA, the CDR3 is TGTGCCCTCCCGAGGCGGAGCGGGTTTTCCTACGAGCAGTACTTC. The chain carries TRBV7-6 and TRBJ2-7, with D perhaps matching TRBD2 (6 bases). The germline gives CDR1 SGHVS, CDR2 FNYEAQ. The CDR3 runs 15 residues. The ends were cut back, 11 bases at V and 1 base at J, with 21 bases in the middle.

This clonotype came up many times. V usage is TRBV6-5 and J usage is TRBJ2-3; TRBD1 matches 7 bases. CDR1 MNHEY and CDR2 SVGAGI come from the germline V gene. CDR3 length: 16 residues. V lost 0 bases to trimming and J lost 1 base; unmatched junction nucleotides: 4. CDR3 region: CASSYSRQGRTDTQYF. DNA of the CDR3: TGTGCCAGCAGTTACTCGAGACAGGGACGCACAGATACGCAGTATTTT.

V is TRBV30 and J is TRBJ2-2; no clear D gene. The CDR3 is 14 residues long. Trimming stripped 5 bases from V and 6 bases from J, with 16 bases between. Germline values: CDR1 GTSNPN, CDR2 SVGIG (reference sequence). CDR3 bases: TGTGCCTGGCTCCGAGCCCCAGACCCCGGGGAGCTGTTTTTT. It translates to CAWLRAPDPGELFF.

The chain recombines TRBV20-1 with TRBJ2-7; the D gene could be TRBD1 or TRBD2 (5 bases each). V lost 7 bases to trimming and J lost 0 bases, with 13 bases between them. Germline assignment: CDR1 DFQATT and CDR2 SNEGSKA (reference sequence). The CDR3 contains 13 residues. The CDR3 DNA reads as TGCAGTGTCAGCAGAGGGGACTCCTACGAGCAGTACTTC. Protein sequence: CSVSRGDSYEQYF.

There are a few counts of this clonotype. The chain carries TRBV20-1 and TRBJ2-1; 7 bases line up with TRBD2. Germline loops: CDR1 DFQATT, CDR2 SNEGSKA (reference sequence). The CDR3 has 14 residues. The V gene end was trimmed by 6 bases and the J gene end by 6 bases; junction bases not matched to a gene: 11. CDR3 amino acids: CSAGDEGGSNEQFF. CDR3 nucleotide sequence: TGCAGTGCGGGCGATGAGGGCGGGAGCAATGAGCAGTTCTTC.

Only a few counts were recorded for this clonotype. This rearrangement joins TRBV6-6 to TRBJ2-3, with D possibly being TRBD1 (5 bases). This CDR3 comprises 13 residues. Looked up from germline, CDR1 is MNHNY and CDR2 is SVGAGI (reference sequence). V was shortened by 2 bases and J by 4 bases, with 7 bases between the two germline ends. CDR3 nucleotides: TGTGCCAGCAGTTACCAGGGCCCAGATACGCAGTATTTT. Encoded protein: CASSYQGPDTQYF.

The chain employs TRBV21-1 and TRBJ2-7; the table's D call, TRBD1, was not checked against the DNA. TRBV21-1 is recorded as a pseudogene. The CDR3 extends over 13 amino acids. The CDR3 region has the DNA TGTGCCAGCAGCAAATCCCCCGTCCGCGAGCAGTACTTC. Its protein product is CASSKSPVREQYF.

The rearrangement uses TRBV6-5 and TRBJ2-7, with D possibly being TRBD2 (5 bases). This CDR3 comprises 14 residues. Germline-derived CDR1 and CDR2 are MNHEY and SVGAGI. V lost 0 bases to trimming and J lost 3 bases, with 9 bases between them. Here the CDR3 reads CASSYSVRGYEQYF. CDR3 bases: TGTGCCAGCAGTTACTCAGTCCGGGGCTACGAGCAGTACTTC.